The next 24 T cell receptor beta chains were all read from a single sample in a study of monozygotic twins with inflammatory bowel disease. Reprocessing the 5' RACE reads, TCRdb reports a single entry for every CDR3 protein and omits DNA. Listed are approximately 300,000 distinct CDR3 sequences; about 5% falls within the top ten. Material for sequencing was blood. These receptors all come from a human donor with ulcerative colitis or Crohn's disease, or a healthy co-twin of an affected twin (not recorded which).

The gene calls are TRBV30 and TRBJ1-1; checking the TCRdb D call of TRBD1 is not possible without DNA. CDR3 length equals 13 residues. Germline loops: CDR1 GTSNPN, CDR2 SVGIG (reference sequence). The chain's CDR3 is CAWTREIRTEAFF.

V is TRBV3-1 and J is TRBJ2-4; absent DNA, TCRdb's TRBD1 call cannot be checked. The CDR3 sequence is 15 residues long. Germline CDR1 reads LGHDT; CDR2 reads YNNKEL (reference sequence). CDR3 sequence: CASSGGQAPTNIQYF.

The V and J genes are TRBV5-1 and TRBJ2-5; TCRdb reports TRBD1, a call that lacks DNA to check it against. In germline, CDR1 is SGHRS, CDR2 YFSETQ. The CDR3 has 17 amino acids. The CDR3 loop reads CASSRRITTENQETQYF.

The chain is built from TRBV7-9 and TRBJ1-4; TCRdb calls TRBD1, which cannot be checked without DNA. The CDR3 is 16 amino acids. Germline V gene sequence: CDR1 SEHNR, CDR2 FQNEAQ (reference sequence). CDR3 residues: CASSLGVQGSNEKLFF.

This CDR3 is CAISARDSSYEQYF. V and J are TRBV10-3 and TRBJ2-7; TCRdb's D call, TRBD1, is unchecked because there is no DNA. The CDR3 is 14 residues long. Germline values: CDR1 ENHRY, CDR2 SYGVKD.

The chain is built from TRBV24-1 and TRBJ2-3; as DNA is missing, the TRBD1 call by TCRdb cannot be tested. The CDR3 has 13 residues. Germline CDR1 reads KGHDR; CDR2 reads SFDVKD. The CDR3 loop is CATMGPNGDTQYF.

The chain recombines TRBV19 with TRBJ2-1; the TRBD2 assignment by TCRdb is unverifiable without DNA. The germline V gene has CDR1 LNHDA and CDR2 SQIVND (reference sequence). CDR3 length: 16 amino acids. CDR3 sequence: CASSIFPEGYGNEQFF.

This chain uses TRBV28 with TRBJ1-5. This CDR3 contains 17 residues. CDR1 and CDR2 (germline): MDHEN, SYDVKM. The CDR3 protein is CASSPMGIPYSNQPQHF.

The chain's CDR3 is CASSHLSTNTEAFF. The rearrangement joins TRBV3-1 to TRBJ1-1. The CDR3 runs to 14 residues. Germline V gene data show CDR1 as LGHDT and CDR2 as YNNKEL (reference sequence).

The gene calls are TRBV7-9 and TRBJ2-4; the TRBD1 assignment by TCRdb is unverifiable without DNA. Germline V gives CDR1 SEHNR, CDR2 FQNEAQ (reference sequence). The CDR3 is 14 amino acids. The CDR3 loop is CASSPRGTKNIQYF.

This sequence joins TRBV5-1 and TRBJ2-5; TCRdb calls TRBD1, which cannot be checked without DNA. Germline CDR1 and CDR2: SGHRS and YFSETQ. The CDR3 extends over 17 amino acids. CDR3 region: CASRTGFLGSRQETQYF.

The genes are TRBV6-2 or TRBV6-3 and TRBJ2-1; TCRdb lists TRBD1, though no DNA is available to test this call. In germline, CDR1 is MNHEY, CDR2 SVGEGT. This CDR3 is 16 amino acids long. The CDR3 protein is CASSGALWGARDEQFF.

CDR3 region: CASSPRTGIGTQYF. The J gene is TRBJ2-5, the V gene TRBV19; TCRdb gives TRBD1 as the D gene, but with no DNA this cannot be confirmed. The length of the CDR3 is 14 residues. CDR1 and CDR2 (germline): LNHDA, SQIVND (reference sequence). Using reference TRBV19 and TRBJ2-5 for the parts outside the CDR3, the full variable domain is DGGITQSPKYLFRKEGQNVTLSCEQNLNHDAMYWYRQDPGQGLRLIYYSQIVNDFQKGDIAEGYSVSREKKESFPLTVTSAQKNPTAFYLCASSPRTGIGTQYFGPGTRLLVL.

The gene calls are TRBV7-9 and TRBJ1-1; TCRdb indicates TRBD1, and absent DNA this call remains unverified. The CDR3 has 16 amino acids. The germline V gene encodes CDR1 SEHNR and CDR2 FQNEAQ (reference sequence). The CDR3 sequence: CASSDGVTGGETEAFF.

The chain links TRBV12-3 or TRBV12-4 to TRBJ2-7; the TCRdb D gene call, TRBD2, has no DNA to confirm it. The CDR3 is 18 amino acids. This chain's CDR3 is CASSLARIGLAGGYEQYF.

This rearrangement joins TRBV12-3 or TRBV12-4 to TRBJ1-5; TCRdb names TRBD1, which stays unverified in the absence of DNA. The CDR3 runs 18 residues. Here the CDR3 reads CASRETGTGDISNQPQHF.

The V gene is TRBV30, the J gene TRBJ1-2. Germline V gene sequence: CDR1 GTSNPN, CDR2 SVGIG (reference sequence). This CDR3 has 14 residues. The CDR3 loop reads CAWTLSPLNYGYTF.

The gene calls are TRBV4-1 and TRBJ2-7. Per the germline V gene, CDR1 is MGHRA and CDR2 is YSYEKL. There are 14 residues in the CDR3. CDR3 loop: CASSSSDGPYEQYF.

CDR3: CASSLGTVDYEQYF. The chain links TRBV5-1 to TRBJ2-7. The CDR3 totals 14 residues. CDR1 SGHRS and CDR2 YFSETQ come from the germline V gene.

The J gene is TRBJ2-7, the V gene TRBV5-5; TCRdb's D call, TRBD2, is unchecked because there is no DNA. Germline V lookup: CDR1 SGHKS, CDR2 YYEKEE (reference sequence). This CDR3 comprises 13 residues. The CDR3 loop reads CASIPEDTYEQYF. Filled out from reference TRBV5-5 and TRBJ2-7, the complete variable domain reads DAGVTQSPTHLIKTRGQQVTLRCSPISGHKSVSWYQQVLGQGPQFIFQYYEKEERGRGNFPDRFSARQFPNYSSELNVNALLLGDSALYLCASIPEDTYEQYFGPGTRLTVT.

V gene TRBV5-6 combines with J gene TRBJ2-7; TCRdb gives TRBD1 as the D gene, but with no DNA this cannot be confirmed. The germline V gene encodes CDR1 SGHDT and CDR2 YYEEEE. This CDR3 has 14 residues. This chain's CDR3 is CASSLWQGLLEQYF.

This chain connects TRBV30 to TRBJ2-7; TCRdb's D call of TRBD2 is untestable without DNA. The CDR3 totals 14 residues. The germline CDR1 and CDR2 sequences are GTSNPN and SVGIG (reference sequence). The CDR3 spells CAWTRAGLFYEQYF.

The chain couples TRBV9 to TRBJ1-3. Germline lookup yields CDR1 SGDLS and CDR2 YYNGEE. This CDR3 comprises 12 residues. The CDR3: CASSVVEDTIYF.

The rearrangement uses TRBV20-1 and TRBJ2-7; the D gene TCRdb calls, TRBD1, cannot be checked with no DNA. In germline, CDR1 is DFQATT, CDR2 SNEGSKA (reference sequence). This CDR3 contains 18 residues. The CDR3 reads CSAPPLQGIGVKVYEQYF.